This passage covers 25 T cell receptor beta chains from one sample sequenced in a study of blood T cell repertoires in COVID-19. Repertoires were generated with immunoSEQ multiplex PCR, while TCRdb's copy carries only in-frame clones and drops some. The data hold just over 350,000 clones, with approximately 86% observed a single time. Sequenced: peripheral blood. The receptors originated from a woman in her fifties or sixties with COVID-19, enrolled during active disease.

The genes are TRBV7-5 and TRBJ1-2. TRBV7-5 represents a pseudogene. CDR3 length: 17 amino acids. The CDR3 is CARSNSWDFGRNYGYTF. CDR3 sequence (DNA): TGTGCCAGAAGCAACTCCTGGGACTTTGGGAGGAACTATGGCTACACCTTC.

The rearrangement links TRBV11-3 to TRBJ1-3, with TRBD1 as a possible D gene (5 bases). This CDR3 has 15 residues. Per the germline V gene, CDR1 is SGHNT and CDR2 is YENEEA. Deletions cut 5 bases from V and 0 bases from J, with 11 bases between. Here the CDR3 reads CASSQGPSSGNTIYF. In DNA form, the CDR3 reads TGTGCCAGCAGCCAGGGTCCTAGCTCTGGAAACACCATATATTTT.

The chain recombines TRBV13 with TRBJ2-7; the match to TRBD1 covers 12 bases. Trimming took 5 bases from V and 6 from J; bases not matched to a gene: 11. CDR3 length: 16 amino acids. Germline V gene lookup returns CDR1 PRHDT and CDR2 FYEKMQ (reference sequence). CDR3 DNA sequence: TGTGCCAGCAGCCAATCCGGGACAGGGGGCACGGGCGAGCAGTACTTC. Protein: CASSQSGTGGTGEQYF.

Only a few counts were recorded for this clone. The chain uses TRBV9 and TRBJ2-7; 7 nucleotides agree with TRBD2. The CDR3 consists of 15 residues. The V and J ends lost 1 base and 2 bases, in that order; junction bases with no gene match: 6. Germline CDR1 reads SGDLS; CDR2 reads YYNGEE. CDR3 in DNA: TGTGCCAGCAGCGTAACCCCCCGGGGGGCCTACGAGCAGTACTTC. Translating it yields CASSVTPRGAYEQYF.

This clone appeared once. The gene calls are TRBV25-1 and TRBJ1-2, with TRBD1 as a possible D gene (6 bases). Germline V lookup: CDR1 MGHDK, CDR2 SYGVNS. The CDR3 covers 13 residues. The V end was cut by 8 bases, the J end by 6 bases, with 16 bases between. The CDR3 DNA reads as TGTGCCAGCGAAGGATGGACAGTACATGGCTACACCTTC. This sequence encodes CASEGWTVHGYTF.

CDR3 nucleotide sequence: TGTGCCAGTAGTCCCCGGGACAACTACTACGAGCAGTACTTC. It yields the protein CASSPRDNYYEQYF. The chain combines TRBV19 with TRBJ2-7, with D tentatively TRBD1 (6 bases). In germline, CDR1 is LNHDA, CDR2 SQIVND (reference sequence). CDR3 size: 14 residues. The V end was cut by 5 bases, the J end by 3 bases, with 14 bases between.

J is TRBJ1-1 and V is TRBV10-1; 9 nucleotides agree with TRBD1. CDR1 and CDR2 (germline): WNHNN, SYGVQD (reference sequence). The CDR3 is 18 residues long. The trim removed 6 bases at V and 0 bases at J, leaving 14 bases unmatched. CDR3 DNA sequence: TGCGCCAGCAGAGAACCTAGGGACAGGGATTTAATGAACACTGAAGCTTTCTTT. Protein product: CASREPRDRDLMNTEAFF.

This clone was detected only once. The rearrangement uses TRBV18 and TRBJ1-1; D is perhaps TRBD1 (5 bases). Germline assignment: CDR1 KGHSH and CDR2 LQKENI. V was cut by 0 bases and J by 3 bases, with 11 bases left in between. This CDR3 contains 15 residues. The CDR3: CASSPPSGGDTEAFF. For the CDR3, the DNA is TGTGCCAGCTCACCACCGAGCGGGGGGGACACTGAAGCTTTCTTT.

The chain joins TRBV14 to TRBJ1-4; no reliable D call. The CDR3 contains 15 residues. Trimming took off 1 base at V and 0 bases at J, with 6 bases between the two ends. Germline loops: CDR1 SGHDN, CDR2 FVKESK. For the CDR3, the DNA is TGTGCCAGCAGCCAAGCGATAGCAACTAATGAAAAACTGTTTTTT. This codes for CASSQAIATNEKLFF.

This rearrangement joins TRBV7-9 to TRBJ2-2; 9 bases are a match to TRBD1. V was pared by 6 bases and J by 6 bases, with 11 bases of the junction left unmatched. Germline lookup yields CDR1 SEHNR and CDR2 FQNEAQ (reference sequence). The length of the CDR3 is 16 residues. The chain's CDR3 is CASRLPGQGISGELFF. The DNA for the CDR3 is TGTGCCAGCAGACTACCGGGACAGGGAATTTCCGGGGAGCTGTTTTTT. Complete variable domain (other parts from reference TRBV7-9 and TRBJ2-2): DTGVSQNPRHKITKRGQNVTFRCDPISEHNRLYWYRQTLGQGPEFLTYFQNEAQLEKSRLLSDRFSAERPKGSFSTLEIQRTEQGDSAMYLCASRLPGQGISGELFFGEGSRLTVL.

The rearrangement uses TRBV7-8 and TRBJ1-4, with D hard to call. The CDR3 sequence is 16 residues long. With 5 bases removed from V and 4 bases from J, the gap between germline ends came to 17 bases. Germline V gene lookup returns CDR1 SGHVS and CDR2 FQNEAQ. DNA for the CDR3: TGTGCCAGCAGCCCCCGTTGGCCAGGCGATAATGAAAAACTGTTTTTT. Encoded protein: CASSPRWPGDNEKLFF. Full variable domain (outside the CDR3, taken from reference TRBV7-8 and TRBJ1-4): GAGVSQSPRYKVAKRGQDVALRCDPISGHVSLFWYQQALGQGPEFLTYFQNEAQLDKSGLPSDRFFAERPEGSVSTLKIQRTQQEDSAVYLCASSPRWPGDNEKLFFGSGTQLSVL.

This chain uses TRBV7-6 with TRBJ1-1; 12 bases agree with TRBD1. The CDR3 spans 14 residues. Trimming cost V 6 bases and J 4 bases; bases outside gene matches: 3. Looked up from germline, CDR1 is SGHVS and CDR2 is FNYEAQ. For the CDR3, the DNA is TGTGCCAGCAGATCGGGACAGGGGGCCACTGAAGCTTTCTTT. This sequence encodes CASRSGQGATEAFF.

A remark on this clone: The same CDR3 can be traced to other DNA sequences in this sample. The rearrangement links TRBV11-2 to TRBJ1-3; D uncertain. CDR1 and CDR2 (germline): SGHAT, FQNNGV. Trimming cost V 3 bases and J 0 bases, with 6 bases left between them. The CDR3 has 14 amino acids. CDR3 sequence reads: CASSFTDSGNTIYF. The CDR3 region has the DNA TGTGCCAGCAGCTTCACTGACTCTGGAAACACCATATATTTT.

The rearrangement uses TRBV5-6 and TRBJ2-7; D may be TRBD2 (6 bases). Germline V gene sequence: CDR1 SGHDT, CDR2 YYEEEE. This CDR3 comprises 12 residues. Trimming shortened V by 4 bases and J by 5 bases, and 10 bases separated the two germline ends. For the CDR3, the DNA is TGTGCCAGCAGCCCAACGGGGGACGAGCAGTACTTC. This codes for CASSPTGDEQYF.

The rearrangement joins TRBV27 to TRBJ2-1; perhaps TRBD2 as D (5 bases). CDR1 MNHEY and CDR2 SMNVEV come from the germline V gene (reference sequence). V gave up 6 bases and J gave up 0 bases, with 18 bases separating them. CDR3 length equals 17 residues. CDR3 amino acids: CASRPTPSGSSYNEQFF. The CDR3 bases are TGTGCCAGCAGACCCACGCCCAGCGGAAGCTCCTACAATGAGCAGTTCTTC.

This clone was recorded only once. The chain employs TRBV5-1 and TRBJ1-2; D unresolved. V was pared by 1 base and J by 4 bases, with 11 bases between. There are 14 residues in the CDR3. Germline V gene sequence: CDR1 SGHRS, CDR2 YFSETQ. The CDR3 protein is CASSLTATTYGYTF. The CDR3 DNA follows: TGCGCCAGCAGCTTGACGGCTACTACCTATGGCTACACCTTC.

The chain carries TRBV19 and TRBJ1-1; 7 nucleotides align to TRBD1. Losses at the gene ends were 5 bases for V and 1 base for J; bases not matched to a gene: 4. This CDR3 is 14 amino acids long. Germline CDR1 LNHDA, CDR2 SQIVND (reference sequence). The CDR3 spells CASSWRTGNTEAFF. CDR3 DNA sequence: TGTGCCAGTAGTTGGCGGACAGGGAACACTGAAGCTTTCTTT.

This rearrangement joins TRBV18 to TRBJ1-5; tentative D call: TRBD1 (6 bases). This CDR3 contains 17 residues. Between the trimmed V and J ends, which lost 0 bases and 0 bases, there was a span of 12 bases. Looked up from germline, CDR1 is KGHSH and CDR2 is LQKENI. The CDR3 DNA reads TGTGCCAGCTCACCACCCGGGCAGGGGACTAGCAATCAGCCCCAGCATTTT. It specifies CASSPPGQGTSNQPQHF.

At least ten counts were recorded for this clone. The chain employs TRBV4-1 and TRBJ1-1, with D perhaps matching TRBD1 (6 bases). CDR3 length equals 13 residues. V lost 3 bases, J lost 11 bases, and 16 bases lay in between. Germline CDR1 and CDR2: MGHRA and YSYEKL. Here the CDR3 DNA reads TGCGCCAGCAGCCATCTCTACAGGGAGTCGGCTTTCTTT. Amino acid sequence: CASSHLYRESAFF.

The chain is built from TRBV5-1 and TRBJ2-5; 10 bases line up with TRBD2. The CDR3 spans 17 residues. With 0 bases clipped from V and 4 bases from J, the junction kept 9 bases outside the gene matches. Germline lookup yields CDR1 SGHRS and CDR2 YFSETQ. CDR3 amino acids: CASSLGRSGGAVETQYF. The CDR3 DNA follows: TGCGCCAGCAGCTTGGGTAGGAGCGGGGGGGCCGTAGAGACCCAGTACTTC.

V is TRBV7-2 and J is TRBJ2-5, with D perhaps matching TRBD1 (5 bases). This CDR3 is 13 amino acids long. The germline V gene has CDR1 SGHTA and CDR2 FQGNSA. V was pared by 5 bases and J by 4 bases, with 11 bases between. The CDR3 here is CASSPQAGETQYF. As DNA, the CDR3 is TGTGCCAGCAGCCCACAGGCTGGAGAGACCCAGTACTTC.

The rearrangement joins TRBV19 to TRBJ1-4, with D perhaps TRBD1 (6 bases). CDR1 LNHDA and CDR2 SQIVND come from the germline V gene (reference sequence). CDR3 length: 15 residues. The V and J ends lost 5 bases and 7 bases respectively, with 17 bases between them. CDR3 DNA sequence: TGTGCCAGTAGTCGTCAGGCAGGGGATGGTGAAAAACTGTTTTTT. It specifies CASSRQAGDGEKLFF.

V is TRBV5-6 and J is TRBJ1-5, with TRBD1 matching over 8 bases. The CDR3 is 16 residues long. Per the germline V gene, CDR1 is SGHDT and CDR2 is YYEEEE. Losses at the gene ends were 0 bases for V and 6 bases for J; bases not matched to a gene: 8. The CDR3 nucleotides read TGTGCCAGCAGCTTGGCACGGGGGACAGGTCTTCAGCCCCAGCATTTT. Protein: CASSLARGTGLQPQHF. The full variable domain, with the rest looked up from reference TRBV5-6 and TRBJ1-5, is DAGVTQSPTHLIKTRGQQVTLRCSPKSGHDTVSWYQQALGQGPQFIFQYYEEEERQRGNFPDRFSGHQFPNYSSELNVNALLLGDSALYLCASSLARGTGLQPQHFGDGTRLSIL.

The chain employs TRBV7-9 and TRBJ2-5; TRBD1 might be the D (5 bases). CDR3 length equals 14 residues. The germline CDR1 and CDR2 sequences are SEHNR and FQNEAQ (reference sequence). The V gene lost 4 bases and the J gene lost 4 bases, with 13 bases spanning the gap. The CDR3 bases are TGTGCCAGCAGCTACCAGGGTTACCGAGAGACCCAGTACTTC. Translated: CASSYQGYRETQYF.

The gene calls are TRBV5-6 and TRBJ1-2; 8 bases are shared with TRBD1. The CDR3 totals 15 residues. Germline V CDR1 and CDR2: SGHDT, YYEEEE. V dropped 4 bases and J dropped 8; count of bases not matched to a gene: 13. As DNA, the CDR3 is TGTGCCAGCAGCCTGTGGGACAGGTCTTTTGGAGGCTACACCTTC. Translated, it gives CASSLWDRSFGGYTF.